This T cell receptor beta chain was captured by sequencing in a study of T cell responses to AZD1222 COVID-19 vaccine. Study results and limitations: Researchers report vaccine-associated CD4 TCRs spanning spike, with dominance at 160-218 and 743-854.

Generated by immunoSEQ multiplex PCR, the TCRdb table keeps only in-frame clones and is missing some. The sample lists 90,000 to 120,000 clones; 92% were seen once. Unmatched junction bases numbered 5, after V lost 8 bases and J lost 0 bases. The CDR3 length is 15 residues. CDR1 and CDR2 (germline): LNHNV, YYDKDF (reference sequence). Concerning this clone itself: The antigen is unknown.

This chain joins TRBV15 and TRBJ1-3, with TRBD1 matching over 9 bases. This TCR came from an adult who received the AZD1222 COVID-19 vaccine. This material consisted of peripheral blood, taken 28 days after the second AZD1222 dose. The CDR3 here is CATRGQGSSGNTIYF. The CDR3 DNA reads as TGTGCCACCCGTGGACAGGGGAGCTCTGGAAACACCATATATTTT.